This is a list of T cell receptor beta chains from one sample in a study of cytomegalovirus exposure and HLA in healthy donors. Sequencing used immunoSEQ multiplex PCR; TCRdb keeps in-frame clones, though not all of them. In the table there are tens of thousands of clones, 66% of which are singletons. The material sequenced was PBMCs. The receptors come from a middle-aged man in good health and CMV-seropositive. The CDR3 runs from the conserved cysteine through the conserved F or W. D genes are given only for firm matches. Clone sizes are given selectively: once, few, many, or a class where the clone is expanded.

>TRBV2|TRBJ1-1|-|once
TGTGCCAGCAGCGAAAGACAGGCCGTTTTT
CASSERQAVF
>TRBV21-1|TRBJ1-5|-|once
TGTGCCAGCACGAGGGTGGGGAGGCGGATTAGCAATCAGCCCCAGCATTTT
CASTRVGRRISNQPQHF
>TRBV2|TRBJ1-4|-|-
TGTGCCAGCAGACCATCGGGGGGGGAAAAACTGTTTTTT
CASRPSGGEKLFF
>TRBV4-1|TRBJ2-7|TRBD1|-
TGCGCCAGCAGCCTAGGGACAGCTAGCTCCTACGAGCAGTACTTC
CASSLGTASSYEQYF
>TRBV18|TRBJ1-6|TRBD1|-
TGTGCCAGCTCACGCGGGACAGATAATTCACCCCTCCACTTT
CASSRGTDNSPLHF
>TRBV29-1|TRBJ1-2|TRBD1|-
TGCAGCGTTGAAGTTATACCGGGACAGGGCAACTATGGCTACACCTTC
CSVEVIPGQGNYGYTF
>TRBV5-1|TRBJ1-6|-|few
TGCGCCAGCAGGGAGTCCTATAATTCACCCCTCCACTTT
CASRESYNSPLHF
>TRBV25-1|TRBJ2-7|-|-
TGTGCCAGCAGTGGTTGGGAGACCCCCTCCTACGAGCAGTACTTC
CASSGWETPSYEQYF
>TRBV6-5|TRBJ1-2|-|-
TGTGCCAGCAGGGGCACAGGGCAGGTCGGGGGCTACACCTTC
CASRGTGQVGGYTF
>TRBV28|TRBJ1-2|TRBD1|-
TGTGCCAGCAGATTGGAGGGACAGGGGGAAGTCTATGGCTACACCTTC
CASRLEGQGEVYGYTF
>TRBV10-3|TRBJ1-1|TRBD1|few
TGTGCCATCAGTGAGCTGACAGGGGTATACACTGAAGCTTTCTTT
CAISELTGVYTEAFF
>TRBV29-1|TRBJ2-7|-|-
TGCAGTTACATTACAGGGGACTCGTACGAGCAGTACTTC
CSYITGDSYEQYF
>TRBV5-6|TRBJ2-3|TRBD2|-
TGTGCCAGCAGCCCAGGAGCCGGGACTAGCCCCACAGATACGCAGTATTTT
CASSPGAGTSPTDTQYF
>TRBV7-9|TRBJ2-2|-|few
TGTGCCAGCAGCCCCGGAGGGCTAGCACCCGGGGAGCTGTTTTTT
CASSPGGLAPGELFF
>TRBV9|TRBJ2-3|TRBD2|few
TGTGCCAGCAGCGTCAGGACTAGCGGGGGAGGGACAGATACGCAGTATTTT
CASSVRTSGGGTDTQYF
>TRBV28|TRBJ1-1|TRBD1|-
TGTGCCAGCACCCTGGGGGCAGGGGGACGGGGTGAAGCTTTCTTT
CASTLGAGGRGEAFF
>TRBV7-9|TRBJ1-5|-|-
TGTGCCAGCAGCTTAGCTGGCAGGTTTAGCAATCAGCCCCAGCATTTT
CASSLAGRFSNQPQHF
>TRBV7-2|TRBJ2-5|TRBD2|-
TGTGCCAGCAGCTCGAAAGCGGGGGCCCTACAACAAGAGACCCAGTACTTC
CASSSKAGALQQETQYF
>TRBV30|TRBJ2-3|TRBD2|few
TGTGCCTGGAGGGCCGGGACTAGCAGAGATACGCAGTATTTT
CAWRAGTSRDTQYF
>TRBV30|TRBJ2-2|TRBD1|-
TGTGCCTGGAAGACGACGGGACAGTTTAACACCGGGGAGCTGTTTTTT
CAWKTTGQFNTGELFF
>TRBV7-2|TRBJ2-4|TRBD1|-
TGTGCCAGCAGCCCGGGACAGAATTTAGCCAAAAACATTCAGTACTTC
CASSPGQNLAKNIQYF
>TRBV11-2|TRBJ2-7|TRBD1|few
TGTGCCAGCAGCTTTGCAGGGGGCTACGAGCAGTACTTC
CASSFAGGYEQYF
>TRBV4-3|TRBJ2-5|TRBD2|once
TGCGCCAGCAGCCAAGTATGGGGGGGAGGGGAGACCCAGTACTTC
CASSQVWGGGETQYF
>TRBV6-1|TRBJ1-5|-|-
TGTGCCAGCACAGGGCCCAATAGCAATCAGCCCCAGCATTTT
CASTGPNSNQPQHF
>TRBV6-5|TRBJ2-5|-|few
TGTGCCAGCAGTTTGGGTCTCTCAGGAGAGACCCAGTACTTC
CASSLGLSGETQYF
>TRBV7-8|TRBJ2-2|-|-
TGTGCCAGCAGCTTAGCAGAGGCCGGGGAGCTGTTTTTT
CASSLAEAGELFF
>TRBV7-2|TRBJ2-6|TRBD1|-
TGTGCCAGCAGCTCAATCCCGGGACAGGGGGCGGGGGCCAACGTCCTGACTTTC
CASSSIPGQGAGANVLTF
>TRBV30|TRBJ2-3|-|-
TGTGCCTGGAGTCTCGGATCGGGGGCAGATACGCAGTATTTT
CAWSLGSGADTQYF
>TRBV9|TRBJ2-7|-|few
TGTGCCAGCAGCCCAGGAGGCCGGGTTGTAGAGCAGTACTTC
CASSPGGRVVEQYF
>TRBV27|TRBJ2-7|TRBD1|few
TGTGCCAGCAGTTTATCTTTCAGGGGGCGGTATTACGAGCAGTACTTC
CASSLSFRGRYYEQYF